These T cell receptor beta chains were read from a single sample in a study of T cells in Graves' hyperthyroidism and ophthalmopathy. One entry per CDR3 protein, called by TCRdb with MiXCR from the multiplex PCR reads. The sample carries some 360,000 distinct CDR3 sequences, more than 11% recorded once. Sequencing input: blood. These TCRs come from a woman aged 55-69 years with Graves' hyperthyroidism. Both conserved end residues are trimmed from each CDR3. Each record gives: CDR3 protein, J gene, clone size, V gene. Clone size, where shown, is once, few, many, or a class for clones that have expanded.

CDR3aa: ASRGLAGGADTGELF
j_gene: TRBJ2-2
abundance: many
v_gene: TRBV3-1

CDR3aa: ASSSREETQY
j_gene: TRBJ2-5
abundance: many
v_gene: TRBV12-3/TRBV12-4

CDR3aa: ASSHQTSGVNQETQY
j_gene: TRBJ2-5
abundance: few
v_gene: TRBV3-1

CDR3aa: ASSSNTGNGYT
j_gene: TRBJ1-2
abundance: many
v_gene: TRBV27

CDR3aa: ASSPLSGGPYEQY
j_gene: TRBJ2-7
abundance: many
v_gene: TRBV27

CDR3aa: ASSRRAGWFAYGYT
j_gene: TRBJ1-2
abundance: many
v_gene: TRBV4-1

CDR3aa: ATSRDRLIDTGELF
j_gene: TRBJ2-2
abundance: few
v_gene: TRBV15

CDR3aa: SAREFGYEQY
j_gene: TRBJ2-7
abundance: many
v_gene: TRBV20-1

CDR3aa: ASSRPMTSGRGNEQF
j_gene: TRBJ2-1
abundance: few
v_gene: TRBV18

CDR3aa: ASSTPTASTDTQY
j_gene: TRBJ2-3
abundance: NA
v_gene: TRBV12-3/TRBV12-4

CDR3aa: ASSLSTSGGPSYEQY
j_gene: TRBJ2-7
abundance: many
v_gene: TRBV12-3/TRBV12-4

CDR3aa: ASSEQGVSYNEQF
j_gene: TRBJ2-1
abundance: many
v_gene: TRBV2

CDR3aa: ASSPATEAF
j_gene: TRBJ1-1
abundance: many
v_gene: TRBV18

CDR3aa: ASSLGGTHTGELF
j_gene: TRBJ2-2
abundance: many
v_gene: TRBV28

CDR3aa: ASSENPQGNRYGYT
j_gene: TRBJ1-2
abundance: many
v_gene: TRBV2

CDR3aa: ASSRPEGEQY
j_gene: TRBJ2-7
abundance: many
v_gene: TRBV7-6

CDR3aa: ASSLLAGDIEQF
j_gene: TRBJ2-1
abundance: NA
v_gene: TRBV7-3

CDR3aa: ASSHGGDQETQY
j_gene: TRBJ2-5
abundance: NA
v_gene: TRBV3-1

CDR3aa: ASSQRLAGGTGELF
j_gene: TRBJ2-2
abundance: many
v_gene: TRBV5-1

CDR3aa: ASSQVRQGQVRRYGYT
j_gene: TRBJ1-2
abundance: few
v_gene: TRBV4-1

CDR3aa: ASSLSASALARGAETAGELF
j_gene: TRBJ2-2
abundance: many
v_gene: TRBV11-2

CDR3aa: ASSYSTGLVADTQY
j_gene: TRBJ2-3
abundance: many
v_gene: TRBV6-5

CDR3aa: ASSRGTRGSNQPQH
j_gene: TRBJ1-5
abundance: few
v_gene: TRBV19

CDR3aa: ASSRSGQSSYEQY
j_gene: TRBJ2-7
abundance: many
v_gene: TRBV11-2

CDR3aa: ASSPTLGGTYEQY
j_gene: TRBJ2-7
abundance: many
v_gene: TRBV3-1

CDR3aa: ASSLQGGRSQQY
j_gene: TRBJ2-7
abundance: many
v_gene: TRBV11-2

CDR3aa: ASTPGRAYNEQF
j_gene: TRBJ2-1
abundance: NA
v_gene: TRBV19

CDR3aa: ASSGYTISDTQY
j_gene: TRBJ2-3
abundance: NA
v_gene: TRBV25-1

CDR3aa: ASSTGTGAPNTIY
j_gene: TRBJ1-3
abundance: NA
v_gene: TRBV19